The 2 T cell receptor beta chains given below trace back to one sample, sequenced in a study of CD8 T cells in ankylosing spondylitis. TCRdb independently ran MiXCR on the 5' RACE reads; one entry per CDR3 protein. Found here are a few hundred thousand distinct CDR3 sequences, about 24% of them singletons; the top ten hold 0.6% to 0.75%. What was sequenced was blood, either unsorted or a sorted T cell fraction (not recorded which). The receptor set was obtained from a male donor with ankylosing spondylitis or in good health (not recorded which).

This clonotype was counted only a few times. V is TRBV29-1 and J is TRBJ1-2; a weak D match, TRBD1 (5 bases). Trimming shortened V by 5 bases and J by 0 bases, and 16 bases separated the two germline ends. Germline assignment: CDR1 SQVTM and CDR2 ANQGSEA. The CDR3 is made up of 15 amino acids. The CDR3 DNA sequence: TGCAGCGTTCGTCGGGGGGATTTAGCTAACTATGGCTACACCTTC. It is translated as CSVRRGDLANYGYTF. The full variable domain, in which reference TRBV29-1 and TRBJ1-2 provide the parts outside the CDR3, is SAVISQKPSRDICQRGTSLTIQCQVDSQVTMMFWYRQQPGQSLTLIATANQGSEATYESGFVIDKFPISRPNLTFSTLTVSNMSPEDSSIYLCSVRRGDLANYGYTFGSGTRLTVV.

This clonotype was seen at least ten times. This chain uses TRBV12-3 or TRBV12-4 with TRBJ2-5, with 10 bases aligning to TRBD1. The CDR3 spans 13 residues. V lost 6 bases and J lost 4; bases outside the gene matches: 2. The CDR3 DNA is TGTGCCAGCAGGACAGGGGGCGCAGAGACCCAGTACTTC. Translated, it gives CASRTGGAETQYF.